Listed below are T cell receptor beta chains from one sample, sequenced in a study of spatial heterogeneity in lung cancer. Using its own MiXCR run on the 5' RACE reads, TCRdb lists one record per CDR3 protein. The sample yields roughly 120,000 distinct CDR3 sequences, more than 10% seen once. The sequences come from PBMCs, collected at follow-up. These receptors were collected from a male donor with early-stage non-small cell lung cancer. The CDR3 runs from the conserved cysteine through the conserved F or W. D genes are given only for firm matches. Clone size, where shown, is once, few, many, or a class for clones that have expanded.

abundance	v_gene	len	d_gene	j_gene	CDR3aa	CDR3nt
many	TRBV3-1	13	-	TRBJ1-2	CASSQALAYGYTF	TGTGCCAGCAGCCAAGCCTTGGCCTATGGCTACACCTTC
few	TRBV7-2	15	TRBD2	TRBJ2-1	CASSSSAGAYNEQFF	TGTGCCAGCAGCTCTAGCGCGGGAGCCTACAATGAGCAGTTCTTC
-	TRBV5-5	15	-	TRBJ2-1	CASSSRPPSTNEQFF	TGTGCCAGCAGCTCTCGACCCCCATCTACCAATGAGCAGTTCTTC
few	TRBV28	15	TRBD1	TRBJ2-1	CASSPSGQGAFEQFF	TGTGCCAGCAGTCCCTCTGGACAGGGGGCGTTTGAGCAGTTCTTC
-	TRBV4-1	17	TRBD1	TRBJ1-6	CASSQIQSRDRGAALHF	TGCGCCAGCAGCCAAATTCAAAGCCGGGACAGGGGAGCGGCCCTCCACTTT
many	TRBV5-4	16	-	TRBJ1-1	CASSSNTGFWNTEAFF	TGTGCCAGCAGTAGTAATACTGGGTTCTGGAACACTGAAGCTTTCTTT
-	TRBV28	18	TRBD2	TRBJ2-3	CASSWGLAGGTSTNTQYF	TGTGCCAGCAGTTGGGGACTAGCGGGGGGGACGAGCACAAATACGCAGTATTTT
many	TRBV20-1	15	TRBD1	TRBJ2-5	CSARPRTGSGETQYF	TGCAGTGCTAGGCCCCGGACAGGGTCAGGGGAGACCCAGTACTTC
-	TRBV7-2	17	TRBD2	TRBJ2-2	CASSPHSGTKNTGELFF	TGTGCCAGCAGCCCACACTCCGGGACTAAGAACACCGGGGAGCTGTTTTTT
-	TRBV18	12	-	TRBJ2-1	CASSPRLNEQFF	TGTGCCAGCTCACCGCGCCTAAATGAGCAGTTCTTC
many	TRBV7-3	13	TRBD1	TRBJ2-5	CASSFLQGETQYF	TGTGCCAGCAGCTTCCTACAGGGGGAGACCCAGTACTTC
few	TRBV6-5	13	-	TRBJ1-1	CASRTGPNTEAFF	TGTGCCAGCAGGACAGGACCTAACACTGAAGCTTTCTTT
few	TRBV7-2	16	TRBD1	TRBJ1-4	CASSLATGGHNEKLFF	TGTGCCAGCAGCTTAGCGACAGGGGGTCATAATGAAAAACTGTTTTTT
many	TRBV12-2	16	-	TRBJ2-7	CASRLVGQGASYEQYF	-
few	TRBV28	14	TRBD1	TRBJ2-7	CASSADRGLREQYF	TGTGCCAGCAGTGCGGACAGGGGGTTGAGAGAGCAGTACTTC
many	TRBV6-6	11	-	TRBJ2-7	CASTQGPEQYF	TGTGCCAGCACCCAGGGTCCCGAGCAGTACTTC
few	TRBV4-2	16	-	TRBJ1-6	CASSTHPGDNNSPLHF	TGTGCCAGCAGCACCCATCCGGGGGATAATAATTCACCCCTCCACTTT
-	TRBV5-6	15	-	TRBJ1-2	CASSFASSSTVGYTF	TGTGCCAGCAGCTTCGCATCCTCTTCTACAGTCGGCTACACCTTC
few	TRBV7-2	17	-	TRBJ1-4	CASRKRREGRPNEKLFF	TGTGCCAGCAGGAAAAGGCGGGAAGGGAGACCTAATGAAAAACTGTTTTTT
many	TRBV29-1	14	-	TRBJ2-5	CSVGPRGGSETQYF	TGCAGCGTCGGACCCAGGGGAGGGTCGGAGACCCAGTACTTC
once	TRBV3-1	15	TRBD1	TRBJ2-7	CASSQRQTGIHEQYF	TGTGCCAGCAGCCAAAGACAGACAGGGATACACGAGCAGTACTTC
-	TRBV7-3	15	-	TRBJ2-7	CASSQRPSGFNEQYF	TGTGCCAGCAGCCAGAGACCCTCGGGATTTAACGAGCAGTACTTC
few	TRBV12-3/TRBV12-4	16	-	TRBJ2-3	CASSLQGPAGTDTQYF	TGTGCCAGCAGTCTTCAAGGCCCGGCGGGCACAGATACGCAGTATTTT
-	TRBV7-8	16	TRBD1	TRBJ2-2	CASSPPGQGASGELFF	TGTGCCAGCAGCCCCCCGGGCCAGGGGGCATCCGGGGAGCTGTTTTTT
-	TRBV7-2	16	-	TRBJ2-3	CASSLGVGGPTDTQYF	TGTGCCAGCAGCTTAGGTGTGGGGGGGCCAACAGATACGCAGTATTTT
many	TRBV5-1	14	-	TRBJ2-3	CASSLTGYTDTQYF	TGCGCCAGCAGCTTGACAGGATACACAGATACGCAGTATTTT
-	TRBV5-1	14	-	TRBJ2-7	CASSLNSQNYEQYF	TGCGCCAGCAGCTTGAACTCACAGAACTACGAGCAGTACTTC